Listed here are 17 T cell receptor beta chains from one sample, sequenced in a study of T cell repertoires in ileal Crohn's disease. The assay was immunoSEQ multiplex PCR, and TCRdb's table has in-frame clones only and misses some. The sample has about 16,000 clones, around 93% seen once. Sequenced material: ileal tissue. These TCRs come from an adult with Crohn's disease.

Remarks on this clone: The same CDR3 can be traced to other DNA sequences in this sample. This chain joins TRBV4-1 and TRBJ2-7, with 7 positions matching TRBD2. After removal of 5 bases from V and 4 bases from J, the junction contained 5 bases not matched to a gene. The germline CDR1 and CDR2 sequences are MGHRA and YSYEKL. This CDR3 has 13 amino acids. CDR3 loop: CASSTLSGYEQYF. CDR3 nucleotides: TGCGCCAGCAGCACCCTTAGCGGGTACGAGCAGTACTTC.

This chain uses TRBV19 with TRBJ1-1; 7 bases align to TRBD1. V lost 6 bases and J lost 6; bases outside the gene matches: 7. The CDR3 length is 13 residues. Germline loops: CDR1 LNHDA, CDR2 SQIVND (reference sequence). DNA for the CDR3: TGTGCCAGTAGCCGACAGGGTAAACCTGAAGCTTTCTTT. This codes for CASSRQGKPEAFF. Together with reference TRBV19 and TRBJ1-1, the CDR3 gives the full variable domain: DGGITQSPKYLFRKEGQNVTLSCEQNLNHDAMYWYRQDPGQGLRLIYYSQIVNDFQKGDIAEGYSVSREKKESFPLTVTSAQKNPTAFYLCASSRQGKPEAFFGQGTRLTVV.

The chain is built from TRBV5-5 and TRBJ1-4, with D maybe TRBD1 (6 bases). This CDR3 has 17 amino acids. The V and J ends lost 0 bases and 4 bases respectively, with 16 bases between them. Germline CDR1 reads SGHKS; CDR2 reads YYEKEE (reference sequence). In DNA form, the CDR3 reads TGTGCCAGCAGCTTGGGACCGTCACGAGGGGGTAATGAAAAACTGTTTTTT. It codes for CASSLGPSRGGNEKLFF.

The chain has TRBV9 and TRBJ2-3, with D possibly being TRBD2 (5 bases). The CDR3 covers 17 residues. Trimming removed 0 bases at V and 0 bases at J, with 14 bases between. Germline CDR1 is SGDLS and CDR2 is YYNGEE. CDR3 sequence reads: CASSVEGATSSTDTQYF. CDR3 nucleotide sequence: TGTGCCAGCAGCGTAGAGGGAGCGACCAGTAGCACAGATACGCAGTATTTT.

The gene calls are TRBV19 and TRBJ2-5; tentatively, D is TRBD2 (6 bases). The J call may be wrong; the DNA end is better matched by TRBJ2-7. Per germline, CDR1 LNHDA and CDR2 SQIVND (reference sequence). This CDR3 is 15 amino acids long. CDR3 protein: CASSIGSGYSYEQYF. CDR3 in DNA: TGTGCCAGTAGTATAGGTAGCGGATACTCCTACGAGCAGTACTTC.

This clone was detected only once. The chain carries TRBV7-2 and TRBJ2-3; 9 bases fit TRBD2. Per germline, CDR1 SGHTA and CDR2 FQGNSA. The CDR3 extends over 18 amino acids. The V gene end was trimmed by 1 base and the J gene end by 1 base; junction bases not matched to a gene: 9. CDR3 protein: CASSLVPSGAGGTDTQYF. As DNA, the CDR3 is TGTGCCAGCAGCTTAGTCCCTAGCGGGGCCGGGGGCACAGATACGCAGTATTTT.

This clone has a handful of counts. The chain uses TRBV6-1 and TRBJ2-7; TRBD2 might be the D (5 bases). This CDR3 spans 14 amino acids. V was clipped by 1 base and J by 6 bases, with 13 bases between them. Germline V CDR1 and CDR2: MNHNS, SASEGT. The CDR3 is CASSEGRTPSEQYF. DNA of the CDR3: TGTGCCAGCAGTGAAGGCAGGACTCCTTCCGAGCAGTACTTC.

This sequence joins TRBV5-4 and TRBJ2-3; D is possibly TRBD2 (6 bases). Germline V gene data show CDR1 as SGHNT and CDR2 as YYREEE (reference sequence). V lost 4 bases and J 6 bases, leaving 15 bases between the germline ends. This CDR3 is built from 14 residues. The chain's CDR3 is CASSTRTSFDTQYF. CDR3 DNA sequence: TGTGCCAGCAGCACCCGAACTAGCTTCGATACGCAGTATTTT.

V is TRBV7-6 and J is TRBJ2-7, with TRBD1 matching 7 bases. V shed 0 bases and J 1 base; nucleotides not matched to a gene: 0. Germline CDR1 is SGHVS and CDR2 is FNYEAQ. CDR3 length: 14 residues. Here the CDR3 DNA reads TGTGCCAGCAGCTTAGCGACAGGGTCCTACGAGCAGTACTTC. It translates to CASSLATGSYEQYF. The full variable domain, in which reference TRBV7-6 and TRBJ2-7 provide the parts outside the CDR3, is GAGVSQSPRYKVTKRGQDVALRCDPISGHVSLYWYRQALGQGPEFLTYFNYEAQQDKSGLPNDRFSAERPEGSISTLTIQRTEQRDSAMYRCASSLATGSYEQYFGPGTRLTVT.

This chain links TRBV6-5 with TRBJ1-5; D is unresolved. This CDR3 is 15 amino acids long. Trimming took 0 bases from V and 0 from J, leaving 6 bases between them. The V gene's germline CDR1 is MNHEY and CDR2 SVGAGI. CDR3 amino acids: CASSYSEDSNQPQHF. DNA of the CDR3: TGTGCCAGCAGTTACTCCGAGGATAGCAATCAGCCCCAGCATTTT.

V is TRBV4-1 and J is TRBJ2-7, with a possible D match to TRBD1 (5 bases). V gave up 0 bases and J gave up 2 bases, with 14 bases separating them. Germline V CDR1 and CDR2: MGHRA, YSYEKL. This CDR3 has 16 residues. The CDR3 loop is CASSQDELGPTYEQYF. The CDR3 DNA reads as TGCGCCAGCAGCCAAGATGAGCTGGGGCCCACCTACGAGCAGTACTTC.

This clone was recorded only once. V gene TRBV10-2 combines with J gene TRBJ2-1; TRBD2 aligns across 14 bases. The CDR3 is 16 residues long. In germline, CDR1 is WSHSY, CDR2 SAAADI. The ends lost 4 bases at V and 10 bases at J; junction bases unmatched: 9. CDR3 in amino acids: CASSGSGTSGGREQFF. The CDR3 bases are TGCGCCAGCAGTGGATCCGGGACTAGCGGGGGTAGGGAGCAGTTCTTC.

In this sample, this clone turned up a few times. The junction does not match germline at one end; this may be a read error. J is TRBJ1-2 and V is TRBV29-1; 12 positions match TRBD1. Germline CDR1 and CDR2: SQVTM and ANQGSEA. This CDR3 has 17 amino acids. The CDR3 bases are TGCAGCGTCGAAGGGGGACAGGGGGCGTTTATAGGGTATGGCTACACCTTC. As protein: CSVEGGQGAFIGYGYTF. The full variable domain, completed using reference TRBV29-1 and TRBJ1-2, is SAVISQKPSRDICQRGTSLTIQCQVDSQVTMMFWYRQQPGQSLTLIATANQGSEATYESGFVIDKFPISRPNLTFSTLTVSNMSPEDSSIYLCSVEGGQGAFIGYGYTFGSGTRLTVV.

Details on this clone: Different DNA sequences within this sample yield the same CDR3. The chain combines TRBV6-1 with TRBJ1-5, with TRBD1 identical over 8 bases. This CDR3 comprises 16 residues. V was clipped by 4 bases and J by 2 bases; unmatched bases: 7. Germline V CDR1 and CDR2: MNHNS, SASEGT. The CDR3 DNA sequence: TGTGCCAGCAGTGGACCCGGACAGGGCCGCAATCAGCCCCAGCATTTT. Amino acids: CASSGPGQGRNQPQHF.

The CDR3, as DNA: TGTGCCAGCGGCGAAGGGGGAGGGGGGGAGACCCAGTACTTC. Protein: CASGEGGGGETQYF. This rearrangement joins TRBV9 to TRBJ2-5, with D possibly being TRBD2 (7 bases). The CDR3 runs 14 residues. Trimming took 7 bases from V and 5 from J, leaving 18 bases between them. Germline V lookup: CDR1 SGDLS, CDR2 YYNGEE.

This chain connects TRBV2 to TRBJ1-1; TRBD1 agrees at 11 bases. Per germline, CDR1 SNHLY and CDR2 FYNNEI. The V and J ends lost 6 bases and 5 bases, in that order; junction bases with no gene match: 5. The CDR3 runs to 14 residues. In DNA, the CDR3 is TGTGCCAGCAGGGGGACAGGGGGGCGAACTGAAGCTTTCTTT. This encodes CASRGTGGRTEAFF.

This chain uses TRBV9 with TRBJ1-4, with D perhaps TRBD1 (6 bases). Trimming removed 4 bases from V and 7 bases from J, with 17 bases in between. Per the germline V gene, CDR1 is SGDLS and CDR2 is YYNGEE. The CDR3 is 15 residues long. In nucleotides, the CDR3 is TGTGCCAGCAGCATAGACGGGGGGCGGGGTGAAAAACTGTTTTTT. The encoded protein is CASSIDGGRGEKLFF.